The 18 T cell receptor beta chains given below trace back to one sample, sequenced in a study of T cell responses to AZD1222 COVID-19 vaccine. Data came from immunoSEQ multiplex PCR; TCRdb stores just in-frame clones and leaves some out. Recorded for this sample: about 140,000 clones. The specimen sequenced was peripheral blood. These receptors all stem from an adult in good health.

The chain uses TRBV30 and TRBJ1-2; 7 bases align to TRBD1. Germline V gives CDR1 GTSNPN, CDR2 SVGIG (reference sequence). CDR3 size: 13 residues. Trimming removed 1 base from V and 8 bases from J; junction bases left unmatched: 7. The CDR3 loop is CAWSGATGDGYTF. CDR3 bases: TGTGCCTGGAGTGGGGCCACAGGGGACGGCTACACCTTC.

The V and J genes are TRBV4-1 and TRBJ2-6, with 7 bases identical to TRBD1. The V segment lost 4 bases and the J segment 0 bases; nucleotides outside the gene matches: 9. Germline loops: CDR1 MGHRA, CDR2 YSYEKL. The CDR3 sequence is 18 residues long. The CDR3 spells CASSPAPGQSSGANVLTF. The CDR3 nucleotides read TGCGCCAGCAGCCCCGCACCGGGACAGAGCTCTGGGGCCAACGTCCTGACTTTC.

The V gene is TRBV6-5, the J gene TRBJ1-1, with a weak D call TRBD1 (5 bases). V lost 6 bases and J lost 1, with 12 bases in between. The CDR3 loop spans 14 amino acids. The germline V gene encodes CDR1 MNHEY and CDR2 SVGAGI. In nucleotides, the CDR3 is TGTGCCAGCAGGGACGACGACAGGAACACTGAAGCTTTCTTT. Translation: CASRDDDRNTEAFF.

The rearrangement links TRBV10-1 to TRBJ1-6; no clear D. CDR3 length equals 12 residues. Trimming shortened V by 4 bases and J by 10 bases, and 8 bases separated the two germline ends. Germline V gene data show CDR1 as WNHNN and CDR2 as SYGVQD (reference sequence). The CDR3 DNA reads TGCGCCAGCAGTGGGACCGGATCACCCCTCCACTTT. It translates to CASSGTGSPLHF.

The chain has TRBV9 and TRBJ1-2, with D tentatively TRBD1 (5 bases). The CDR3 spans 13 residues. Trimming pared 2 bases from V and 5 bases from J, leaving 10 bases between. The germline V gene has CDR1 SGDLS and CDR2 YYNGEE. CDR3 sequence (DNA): TGTGCCAGCAGCGTCGGGGGGGATTATGGCTACACCTTC. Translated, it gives CASSVGGDYGYTF.

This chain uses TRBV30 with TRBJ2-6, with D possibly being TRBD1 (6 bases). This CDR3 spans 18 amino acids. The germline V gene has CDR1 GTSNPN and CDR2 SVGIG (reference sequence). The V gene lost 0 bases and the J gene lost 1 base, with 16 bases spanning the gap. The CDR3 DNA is TGTGCCTGGAGTGTACCAGGCAGAGGGGGATCTGGGGCCAACGTCCTGACTTTC. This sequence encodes CAWSVPGRGGSGANVLTF.

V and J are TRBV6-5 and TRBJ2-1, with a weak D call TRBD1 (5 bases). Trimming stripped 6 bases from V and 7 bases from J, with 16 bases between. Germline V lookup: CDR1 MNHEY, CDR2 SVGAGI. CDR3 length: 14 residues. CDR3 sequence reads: CASRTRNQGNEQFF. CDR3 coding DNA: TGTGCCAGCAGGACGCGGAACCAGGGAAATGAGCAGTTCTTC.

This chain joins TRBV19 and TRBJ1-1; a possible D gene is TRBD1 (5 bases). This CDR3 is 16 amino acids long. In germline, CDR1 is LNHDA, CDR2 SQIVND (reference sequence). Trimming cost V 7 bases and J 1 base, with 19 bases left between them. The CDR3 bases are TGTGCCAGTAAGTCTCGGGCTTGGGGCTCGAACACTGAAGCTTTCTTT. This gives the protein CASKSRAWGSNTEAFF.

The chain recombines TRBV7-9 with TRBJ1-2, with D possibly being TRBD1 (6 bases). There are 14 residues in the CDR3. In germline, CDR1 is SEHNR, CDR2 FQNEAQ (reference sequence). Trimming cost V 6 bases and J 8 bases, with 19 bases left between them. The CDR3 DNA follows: TGTGCCAGCAGACCCGACAGGTCGGTCGGGGGCTACACCTTC. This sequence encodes CASRPDRSVGGYTF.

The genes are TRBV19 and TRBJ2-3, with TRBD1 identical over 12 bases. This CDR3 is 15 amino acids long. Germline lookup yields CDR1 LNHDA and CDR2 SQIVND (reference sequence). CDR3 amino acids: CAVGTGGRGTDTQYF. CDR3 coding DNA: TGTGCGGTCGGGACAGGGGGCAGAGGCACAGATACGCAGTATTTT.

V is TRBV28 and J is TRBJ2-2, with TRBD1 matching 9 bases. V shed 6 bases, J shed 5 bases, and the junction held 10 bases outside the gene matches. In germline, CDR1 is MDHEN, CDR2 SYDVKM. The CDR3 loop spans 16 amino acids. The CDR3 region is CASRDPGQGETGELFF. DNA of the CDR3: TGTGCCAGCAGGGACCCGGGACAGGGCGAAACCGGGGAGCTGTTTTTT.

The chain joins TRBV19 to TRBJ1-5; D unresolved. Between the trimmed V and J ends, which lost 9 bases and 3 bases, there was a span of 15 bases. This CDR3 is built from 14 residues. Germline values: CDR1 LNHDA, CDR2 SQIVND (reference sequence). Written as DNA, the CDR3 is TGTGCCAGCGATAGCGATGCCCTCAATCAGCCCCAGCATTTT. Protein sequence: CASDSDALNQPQHF.

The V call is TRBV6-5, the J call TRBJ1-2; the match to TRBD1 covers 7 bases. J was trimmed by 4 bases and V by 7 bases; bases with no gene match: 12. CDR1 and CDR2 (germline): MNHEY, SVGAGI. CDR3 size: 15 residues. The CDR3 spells CASTPRQGIFYGYTF. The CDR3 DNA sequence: TGTGCCAGCACCCCACGACAGGGAATCTTCTATGGCTACACCTTC.

CDR3 residues: CASSQVGTTNTEAFF. The CDR3 nucleotides are TGCGCCAGCAGCCAAGTTGGTACTACGAACACTGAAGCTTTCTTT. This sequence joins TRBV4-1 and TRBJ1-1; D is ambiguous. This CDR3 spans 15 amino acids. CDR1 MGHRA and CDR2 YSYEKL come from the germline V gene. V lost 1 base and J 1 base, leaving 10 bases between the germline ends.

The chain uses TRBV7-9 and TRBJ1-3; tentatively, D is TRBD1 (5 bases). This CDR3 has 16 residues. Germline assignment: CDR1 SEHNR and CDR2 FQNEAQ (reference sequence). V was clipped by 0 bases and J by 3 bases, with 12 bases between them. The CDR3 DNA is TGTGCCAGCAGCTTAGCGGCCCAGGGTATTGGAAACACCATATATTTT. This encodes CASSLAAQGIGNTIYF.

The CDR3 DNA reads TGTGCCATCAGTGAGTCGGCCGGGTTGAACACTGAAGCTTTCTTT. This codes for CAISESAGLNTEAFF. This chain connects TRBV10-3 to TRBJ1-1; D ambiguous. The germline V gene encodes CDR1 ENHRY and CDR2 SYGVKD. This CDR3 has 15 residues. V was trimmed by 0 bases and J by 0 bases, leaving 8 bases between them.

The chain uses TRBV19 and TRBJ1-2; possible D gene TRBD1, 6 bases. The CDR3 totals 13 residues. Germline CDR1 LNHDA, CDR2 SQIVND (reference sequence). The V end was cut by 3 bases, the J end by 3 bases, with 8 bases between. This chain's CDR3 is CASSISGDYGYTF. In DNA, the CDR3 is TGTGCCAGTAGTATTTCAGGGGACTATGGCTACACCTTC.

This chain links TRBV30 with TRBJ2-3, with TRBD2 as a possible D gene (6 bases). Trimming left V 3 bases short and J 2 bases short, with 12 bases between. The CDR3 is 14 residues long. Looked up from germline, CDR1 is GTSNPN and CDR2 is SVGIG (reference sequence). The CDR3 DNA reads TGTGCCTGGAGGGGAGGTAGATTCACAGATACGCAGTATTTT. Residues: CAWRGGRFTDTQYF.